The 23 T cell receptor beta chains reported below all come from one sample, sequenced in a study of control samples from healthy donors and cancer patients (dated by TCRdb to about 2020). Receptors were amplified or captured by the immunoSEQ multiplex PCR assay. Imported from immuneACCESS, the table was reduced by TCRdb to in-frame sequences with V and J called. These copies leave out some clones; in studies compared against another copy, an unresolved V gene accounts for under half, and the cause of the remainder is not known. This sample gives some 410,000 clones in total; over 75% of them show up just once. 5.5% to 7.5% of the sample is taken by the ten largest. Sample: PBMCs. These receptor sequences come from a middle-aged man with head and neck cancer.

The chain links TRBV7-3 to TRBJ2-2; D possibly corresponds to TRBD2 (5 bases). Germline V gives CDR1 SGHTA, CDR2 FQGTGA. The CDR3 has 18 residues. The germline V and J ends were trimmed by 2 bases and 2 bases, with 18 bases remaining between them. The CDR3 DNA is TGTGCCAGCAGCTTACTGAATCTGGCGGCTAGCAACACCGGGGAGCTGTTTTTT. Protein product: CASSLLNLAASNTGELFF.

The genes are TRBV24-1 and TRBJ2-7, with 8 bases identical to TRBD1. The CDR3 is 17 amino acids. CDR1 and CDR2 from the germline V gene are KGHDR and SFDVKD. Losses at the gene ends were 4 bases for V and 2 bases for J; bases not matched to a gene: 12. The CDR3 DNA reads as TGTGCCACCAGTGAAACCGGGACAGGAAGGGGCACCTACGAGCAGTACTTC. This gives the protein CATSETGTGRGTYEQYF.

A word on this clone: One end of the junction varies from germline; a read error may be responsible. The chain uses TRBV7-3 and TRBJ2-1; no reliable D call. Germline-derived CDR1 and CDR2 are SGHTA and FQGTGA. The CDR3 spans 13 residues. The CDR3 nucleotides are TGTGCCGGCAGCTTAGAAACCGGGAATGAGCAGTTCTTC. Amino acids: CAGSLETGNEQFF.

The chain recombines TRBV28 with TRBJ1-5; tentative D call: TRBD1 (5 bases). This CDR3 region has 16 residues. Germline-derived CDR1 and CDR2 are MDHEN and SYDVKM. V dropped 6 bases and J dropped 0 bases, with 15 bases sitting between them. CDR3 sequence reads: CASRIAGSYSNQPQHF. For the CDR3, the DNA is TGTGCCAGCAGAATCGCAGGGTCTTATAGCAATCAGCCCCAGCATTTT.

The V call is TRBV5-5, the J call TRBJ2-5, with D possibly matching TRBD1 (6 bases). The CDR3 sequence is 15 residues long. V was clipped by 1 base and J by 5 bases, with 15 bases between them. CDR1 is SGHKS, CDR2 YYEKEE, per germline (reference sequence). The CDR3 nucleotides read TGTGCCAGCAGCTTGCGAGGGGACATCTTTGAGACCCAGTACTTC. This codes for CASSLRGDIFETQYF.

V gene TRBV7-2 combines with J gene TRBJ2-3; D unclear. This CDR3 region has 14 residues. Germline loops: CDR1 SGHTA, CDR2 FQGNSA. V lost 3 bases and J 0 bases, leaving 7 bases between the germline ends. CDR3 in DNA: TGTGCCAGCAGCTTTGGGGTTAGCACAGATACGCAGTATTTT. Encoded protein: CASSFGVSTDTQYF.

This sequence joins TRBV21-1 and TRBJ2-3; the table's D gene call, TRBD2, was not cross checked with the DNA. TRBV21-1 has pseudogene status. This CDR3 has 16 amino acids. The CDR3 reads CASSKARNEGTDTQYF. CDR3 coding DNA: TGTGCCAGCAGCAAAGCAAGGAACGAGGGCACAGATACGCAGTATTTT.

A remark on this clone: Other DNA sequences of this sample code for an identical CDR3. The chain is built from TRBV9 and TRBJ2-5, with no clear D. Trimming pared 2 bases from V and 2 bases from J, leaving 10 bases between. The CDR3 is 14 amino acids. In germline, CDR1 is SGDLS, CDR2 YYNGEE. The CDR3 here is CASSVGQAQETQYF. The CDR3 coding sequence is TGTGCCAGCAGCGTCGGGCAGGCACAAGAGACCCAGTACTTC.

The chain couples TRBV7-8 to TRBJ2-7; no firm D call. Looked up from germline, CDR1 is SGHVS and CDR2 is FQNEAQ. The CDR3 consists of 16 residues. Trimming took 4 bases from V and 6 from J, leaving 22 bases between them. CDR3 region: CASSSVGRAVPVEQYF. CDR3 sequence (DNA): TGTGCCAGCAGCTCCGTCGGAAGGGCCGTTCCTGTCGAGCAGTACTTC.

This clone has more than one count but fewer than ten. DNA for the CDR3: TGTGCCAGTAGTCCGAGGGGGGATTCACCCCTCCACTTT. It codes for CASSPRGDSPLHF. This chain joins TRBV19 and TRBJ1-6; maybe TRBD1 (6 bases). The CDR3 has 13 amino acids. The V gene lost 5 bases and the J gene lost 8 bases, with 10 bases spanning the gap. CDR1 is LNHDA, CDR2 SQIVND, per germline (reference sequence).

The chain combines TRBV2 with TRBJ1-1, with D maybe TRBD1 (6 bases). V lost 8 bases and J lost 1, with 11 bases in between. The CDR3 spans 13 residues. The germline V gene encodes CDR1 SNHLY and CDR2 FYNNEI. The CDR3 loop reads CASEGGRNTEAFF. The CDR3 coding sequence is TGTGCCAGCGAAGGGGGAAGGAACACTGAAGCTTTCTTT.

This clone was detected a few times. This chain connects TRBV6-4 to TRBJ2-2; a weak D match, TRBD1 (6 bases). Deletions cut 3 bases from V and 4 bases from J, with 9 bases between. There are 14 residues in the CDR3. Germline CDR1 MRHNA, CDR2 SNTAGT. This CDR3 is CASSEIGGTGELFF. In nucleotides, the CDR3 is TGTGCCAGCAGTGAAATAGGGGGCACCGGGGAGCTGTTTTTT.

The chain carries TRBV7-9 and TRBJ1-1, with D uncertain. V was pared by 3 bases and J by 2 bases, with 4 bases between. Germline CDR1 is SEHNR and CDR2 is FQNEAQ (reference sequence). There are 12 residues in the CDR3. Here the CDR3 reads CASSLINTEAFF. CDR3 bases: TGTGCCAGCAGCTTGATTAACACTGAAGCTTTCTTT.

The chain uses TRBV5-4 and TRBJ1-6; tentatively, D is TRBD1 (5 bases). Germline V gene sequence: CDR1 SGHNT, CDR2 YYREEE (reference sequence). V lost 2 bases, J lost 8 bases, and 11 bases lay in between. This CDR3 contains 14 residues. The CDR3 nucleotides read TGTGCCAGCAGCTTAGGGGAGCGAGATTCACCCCTCCACTTT. This gives the protein CASSLGERDSPLHF.

This sequence joins TRBV7-2 and TRBJ2-7; D not certain. This CDR3 spans 12 amino acids. Trimming removed 3 bases from V and 6 bases from J, with 9 bases in between. Per the germline V gene, CDR1 is SGHTA and CDR2 is FQGNSA. CDR3 sequence: CASSFNSPEQYF. The CDR3 DNA follows: TGTGCCAGCAGCTTTAACTCTCCCGAGCAGTACTTC.

The chain uses TRBV28 and TRBJ1-4; D call uncertain. This CDR3 spans 12 amino acids. CDR1 is MDHEN and CDR2 is SYDVKM in the germline V gene. V was clipped by 4 bases and J by 6 bases, with 6 bases between them. The CDR3 nucleotides are TGTGCCAGCAGTTCTGGGGATGAAAAACTGTTTTTT. Encoded protein: CASSSGDEKLFF.

With respect to this clone: One end of the junction fails to match germline, which may point to a read error. The chain has TRBV7-7 and TRBJ2-3, with D possibly matching TRBD2 (6 bases). Germline V gives CDR1 SSHAT, CDR2 FNYEAQ (reference sequence). CDR3 size: 15 residues. For the CDR3, the DNA is TGTGCTAGCAGCTTAGGGCGGGGTCACACAGATACGCAGTATTTT. Translating it yields CASSLGRGHTDTQYF.

The chain has TRBV9 and TRBJ2-7; D perhaps matches TRBD2 (5 bases). V lost 4 bases to trimming and J lost 4 bases, with 15 bases between them. The length of the CDR3 is 14 residues. CDR1 is SGDLS and CDR2 is YYNGEE in the germline V gene. The CDR3 here is CASSRASEGYEQYF. DNA for the CDR3: TGTGCCAGCAGCCGGGCGTCCGAGGGTTACGAGCAGTACTTC.

This chain uses TRBV5-1 with TRBJ1-1, with 8 bases aligning to TRBD1. V shed 0 bases, J shed 4 bases, and the junction held 5 bases outside the gene matches. CDR1 SGHRS and CDR2 YFSETQ come from the germline V gene. The CDR3 contains 15 residues. The CDR3 here is CASSLAGQGSTEAFF. CDR3 in DNA: TGCGCCAGCAGCTTGGCCGGACAGGGCTCCACTGAAGCTTTCTTT.

V gene TRBV11-3 combines with J gene TRBJ2-7; 11 bases are shared with TRBD2. CDR1 is SGHNT, CDR2 YENEEA, per germline. CDR3 size: 16 residues. V was pared by 5 bases and J by 0 bases, with 6 bases of the junction left unmatched. CDR3 protein: CASSLTSGSSSYEQYF. As DNA, the CDR3 is TGTGCCAGCAGCCTAACTAGCGGGAGCAGCTCCTACGAGCAGTACTTC.

The chain recombines TRBV30 with TRBJ2-1; TRBD2 matches 8 bases. V gave up 5 bases and J gave up 8 bases; unmatched junction bases: 11. The CDR3 is made up of 14 amino acids. Germline values: CDR1 GTSNPN, CDR2 SVGIG (reference sequence). CDR3 coding DNA: TGTGCCTGGGCCGGGACTAGGTCGATCTATGAGCAGTTCTTC. It encodes CAWAGTRSIYEQFF.

This clone came up once. The chain combines TRBV27 with TRBJ2-1; D gene ambiguous. Germline CDR1 MNHEY, CDR2 SMNVEV (reference sequence). V lost 0 bases to trimming and J lost 10 bases, with 13 bases between them. The CDR3 loop spans 14 amino acids. CDR3 sequence: CASSLSSPAREQFF. The CDR3 region has the DNA TGTGCCAGCAGTTTATCGTCCCCAGCCCGGGAGCAGTTCTTC.

This chain links TRBV7-9 with TRBJ1-5; D call uncertain. CDR1 and CDR2 from the germline V gene are SEHNR and FQNEAQ (reference sequence). The CDR3 extends over 14 amino acids. V was shortened by 2 bases and J by 9 bases, with 14 bases between the two germline ends. In nucleotides, the CDR3 is TGTGCCAGCAGCTTAAAGACACGGACGAGGCCCCAGCATTTT. As protein: CASSLKTRTRPQHF.